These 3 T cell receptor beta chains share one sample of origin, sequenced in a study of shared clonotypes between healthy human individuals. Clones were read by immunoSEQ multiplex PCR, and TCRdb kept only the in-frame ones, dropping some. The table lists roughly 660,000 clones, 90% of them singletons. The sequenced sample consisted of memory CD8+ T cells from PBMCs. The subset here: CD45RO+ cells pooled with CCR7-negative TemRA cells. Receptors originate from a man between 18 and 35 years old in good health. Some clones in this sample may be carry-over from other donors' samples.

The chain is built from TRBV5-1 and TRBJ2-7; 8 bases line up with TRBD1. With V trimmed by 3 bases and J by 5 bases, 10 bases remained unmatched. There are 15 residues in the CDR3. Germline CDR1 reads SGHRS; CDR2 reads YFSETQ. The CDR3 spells CASSSRQGQPHEQYF. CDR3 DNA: TGCGCCAGCAGCTCTAGACAGGGGCAACCACACGAGCAGTACTTC.

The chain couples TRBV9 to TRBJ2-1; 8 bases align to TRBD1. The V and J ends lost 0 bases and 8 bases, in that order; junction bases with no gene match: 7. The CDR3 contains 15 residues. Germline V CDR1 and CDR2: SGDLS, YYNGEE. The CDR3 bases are TGTGCCAGCAGCGTAGGACAGGGGCTCAGGGATGAGCAGTTCTTC. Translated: CASSVGQGLRDEQFF.

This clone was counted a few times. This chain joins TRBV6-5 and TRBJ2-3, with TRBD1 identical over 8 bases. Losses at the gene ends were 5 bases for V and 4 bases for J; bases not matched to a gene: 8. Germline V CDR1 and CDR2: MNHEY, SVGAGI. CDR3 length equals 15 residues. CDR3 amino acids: CASSRTGRSSDTQYF. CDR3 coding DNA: TGTGCCAGCAGTCGGACAGGGAGGTCCTCAGATACGCAGTATTTT.